A single sample is the source of the 18 T cell receptor beta chains below, sequenced in a study of T cells in Graves' hyperthyroidism and ophthalmopathy (dated by TCRdb to the late 2010s). Library method: multiplex PCR. Sequencing used an Illumina HiSeq 2000. The TCR beta CDR3 regions were amplified from the RNA transcripts. A first-round RT-PCR of the TCR CDR3 used the HTBI primer set with the Qiagen OneStep RT-PCR kit. TCRdb redid the processing of the public reads, applying fastp at Q25 and MiXCR, and retained in-frame beta chains. Rows are unified per CDR3 protein, each entry keeping the most common DNA and genes. The sample yields 450,000 to 700,000 distinct CDR3 sequences; roughly 46% were counted once. The top ten clones comprise 7.5% to 8.5% of the sample. Sequenced: peripheral blood or thyroid tissue (not recorded which). These receptors all come from a woman younger than 35 with Graves' hyperthyroidism.

This chain connects TRBV24-1 to TRBJ2-3; possible D gene TRBD2, 5 bases. This CDR3 spans 16 amino acids. V was shortened by 0 bases and J by 0 bases, with 9 bases between the two germline ends. CDR1 and CDR2 from the germline V gene are KGHDR and SFDVKD. The CDR3 region is CATSDLGEPSTDTQYF. The CDR3 coding sequence is TGTGCCACCAGTGATTTGGGGGAGCCGAGCACAGATACGCAGTATTTT.

A note on this clonotype: A read error may be the cause here, since a much bigger clone is one base away. The chain links TRBV13 to TRBJ2-7; D remains ambiguous. The CDR3 extends over 14 amino acids. Germline lookup yields CDR1 PRHDT and CDR2 FYEKMQ (reference sequence). CDR3 residues: CAGSKRTASYEQYF. CDR3 nucleotides: TGTGCCGGCAGCAAAAGGACGGCCTCCTACGAGCAGTACTTC.

This clonotype was counted many times. CDR3 bases: TGCAGCGTTGAACAGCGGGAGACCGGGGAGCTGTTTTTT. Amino acid sequence: CSVEQRETGELFF. The V gene is TRBV29-1, the J gene TRBJ2-2; 8 bases align to TRBD2. The germline gives CDR1 SQVTM, CDR2 ANQGSEA. There are 13 residues in the CDR3. Trimming cost V 2 bases and J 5 bases; bases outside gene matches: 1.

Notes on this clonotype: This clone may be a read error of a much larger clone one base away. This chain joins TRBV5-1 and TRBJ2-7; D ambiguous. Germline-derived CDR1 and CDR2 are SGHRS and YFSETQ. The CDR3 loop spans 13 amino acids. CDR3 region: CASSLHSAYEQDF. The CDR3 nucleotides read TGCGCCAGCAGCTTGCACAGCGCCTACGAGCAGGACTTC.

The chain is built from TRBV18 and TRBJ1-1; 10 bases agree with TRBD1. Trimming removed 3 bases from V and 4 bases from J; junction bases left unmatched: 2. The CDR3 totals 14 residues. Germline assignment: CDR1 KGHSH and CDR2 LQKENI. CDR3: CASSPGQGITEAFF. CDR3 sequence (DNA): TGTGCCAGCTCACCGGGACAGGGGATCACTGAAGCTTTCTTT.

DNA of the CDR3: TGTGCCAGCAGCGTAGGAGGGTTAAATGAAAAACTGTTTTTT. This encodes CASSVGGLNEKLFF. This chain links TRBV9 with TRBJ1-4; D remains unclear. The CDR3 consists of 14 residues. In germline, CDR1 is SGDLS, CDR2 YYNGEE. Trimming stripped 0 bases from V and 5 bases from J, with 8 bases between. The variable domain in full, with the rest retrieved from reference TRBV9 and TRBJ1-4, is DSGVTQTPKHLITATGQRVTLRCSPRSGDLSVYWYQQSLDQGLQFLIQYYNGEERAKGNILERFSAQQFPDLHSELNLSSLELGDSALYFCASSVGGLNEKLFFGSGTQLSVL.

The chain employs TRBV6-5 and TRBJ2-2, with D possibly TRBD2 on 5 matching bases. Trimming took off 0 bases at V and 1 base at J, with 12 bases between the two ends. The CDR3 has 17 residues. CDR1 MNHEY and CDR2 SVGAGI come from the germline V gene. The CDR3 DNA reads TGTGCCAGCAGTTACTCGATGACGGGGTGGAACACCGGGGAGCTGTTTTTT. It translates to CASSYSMTGWNTGELFF.

This sequence joins TRBV7-9 and TRBJ1-1; maybe TRBD1 (5 bases). The V end was cut by 5 bases, the J end by 1 base, with 17 bases between. From germline, CDR1 is SEHNR and CDR2 FQNEAQ (reference sequence). The CDR3 contains 16 residues. CDR3 DNA: TGTGCCAGCAGCCGCGCGGGGGTTGGGACGAACACTGAAGCTTTCTTT. Residues: CASSRAGVGTNTEAFF.

This clonotype was detected many times. In DNA form, the CDR3 reads TGCAGCGGGGGACAGGGAGGCGGCGAGCAGTACTTC. Encoded protein: CSGGQGGGEQYF. V and J are TRBV29-1 and TRBJ2-7; TRBD1 aligns across 9 bases. This CDR3 region has 12 residues. With V trimmed by 7 bases and J by 6 bases, 7 bases remained unmatched. The V gene's germline CDR1 is SQVTM and CDR2 ANQGSEA.

With regard to this clonotype: The final CDR3 position lacks the conserved phenylalanine or tryptophan, pointing to a likely read error. The chain links TRBV25-1 to TRBJ1-1; 8 bases are a match to TRBD1. The germline V gene has CDR1 MGHDK and CDR2 SYGVNS. V lost 5 bases to trimming and J lost 3 bases; unmatched junction nucleotides: 11. The CDR3 has 16 residues. CDR3 region: CASSYSTHRGDTEAFS. The CDR3, as DNA: TGTGCCAGCAGTTACTCTACCCACAGGGGGGACACTGAAGCTTTCTCT.

V usage is TRBV15 and J usage is TRBJ2-6; 7 bases are shared with TRBD1. Germline V CDR1 and CDR2: LNHNV, YYDKDF (reference sequence). Trimming at V came to 4 bases and at J to 2 bases, leaving 2 bases not matched to a gene. The CDR3 runs 15 residues. The CDR3 region is CATSTDRAGANVLTF. CDR3 sequence (DNA): TGTGCCACCAGCACTGACAGGGCTGGGGCCAACGTCCTGACTTTC.

Only one count was recorded for this clonotype. The rearrangement joins TRBV2 to TRBJ1-2; D not certain. The CDR3 has 11 amino acids. CDR1 SNHLY and CDR2 FYNNEI come from the germline V gene. V was clipped by 6 bases and J by 8 bases, with 10 bases between them. DNA for the CDR3: TGTGCCAGCAGGGATAGCGGAGGCTACACCTTC. Protein sequence: CASRDSGGYTF. The variable domain in full, with the rest retrieved from reference TRBV2 and TRBJ1-2, is EPEVTQTPSHQVTQMGQEVILRCVPISNHLYFYWYRQILGQKVEFLVSFYNNEISEKSEIFDDQFSVERPDGSNFTLKIRSTKLEDSAMYFCASRDSGGYTFGSGTRLTVV.

This clonotype was counted many times. The chain joins TRBV2 to TRBJ2-5, with a possible D match to TRBD1 (5 bases). Trimming cost V 6 bases and J 1 base, with 12 bases left between them. The CDR3 consists of 14 residues. Per the germline V gene, CDR1 is SNHLY and CDR2 is FYNNEI. CDR3 in amino acids: CASSPRQRQETQYF. Here the CDR3 DNA reads TGTGCCAGCAGCCCCCGACAGCGCCAAGAGACCCAGTACTTC.

This clonotype has ten or more counts. The V call is TRBV19, the J call TRBJ2-5, with D perhaps assigned TRBD1 or TRBD2 (5 bases each). CDR3 length equals 14 residues. Trimming removed 7 bases at V and 5 bases at J, with 17 bases between. Germline V gene data show CDR1 as LNHDA and CDR2 as SQIVND (reference sequence). CDR3 in amino acids: CASKAGSGTETQYF. The CDR3 bases are TGTGCCAGTAAGGCAGGGAGCGGCACGGAGACCCAGTACTTC.

There are many counts of this clonotype. The chain recombines TRBV7-2 with TRBJ2-5; 12 bases line up with TRBD2. In germline, CDR1 is SGHTA, CDR2 FQGNSA. Germline trimming cut 4 bases from V and 9 bases from J; bases unmatched to any gene: 9. The CDR3 runs to 15 residues. The CDR3 loop is CASSSYGLAGRAQYF. The CDR3 nucleotides read TGTGCCAGCAGCTCCTATGGACTAGCGGGACGAGCCCAGTACTTC.

The V and J genes are TRBV7-3 and TRBJ2-1; 7 nucleotides line up with TRBD2. The J call may be mistaken, given a closer DNA end match to TRBJ2-7. Germline V gene sequence: CDR1 SGHTA, CDR2 FQGTGA. The CDR3 loop spans 15 amino acids. DNA of the CDR3: TGTGCCAGCAGCTTACGTGGGAGGGCCAGCAATGAGCAGTACTTC. Its translation: CASSLRGRASNEQYF.

There are many counts of this clonotype. This sequence joins TRBV4-2 and TRBJ2-7, with D perhaps TRBD2 (5 bases). Germline V gene lookup returns CDR1 LGHNA and CDR2 YNFKEQ. The CDR3 has 14 amino acids. Trimming cost V 0 bases and J 6 bases, with 12 bases left between them. The CDR3 DNA follows: TGTGCCAGCAGCCAAGATGCTAGCTTAGGCGAGCAGTACTTC. This encodes CASSQDASLGEQYF.

This clonotype has a count of ten or more. The CDR3 sequence is CASSRQRGEKLFF. The DNA of the CDR3 is TGTGCCAGCAGCAGGCAAAGGGGCGAAAAACTGTTTTTT. The chain has TRBV7-9 and TRBJ1-4; D perhaps matches TRBD1 (5 bases). The length of the CDR3 is 13 residues. The V gene's germline CDR1 is SEHNR and CDR2 FQNEAQ (reference sequence). Trimming left V 5 bases short and J 8 bases short, with 12 bases between.